Listed below are T cell receptor beta chains from one sample, sequenced in a study of T cell changes during pregnancy in multiple sclerosis. Clones were read by immunoSEQ multiplex PCR, and TCRdb kept only the in-frame ones, dropping some. The sample has 100,000 or so clones, more than 85% seen once. The sample in question was peripheral blood, obtained in the second trimester of pregnancy. These receptors all stem from a female donor with multiple sclerosis, enrolled in a pregnancy study. The CDR3 runs from the conserved cysteine through the conserved F or W. Each record gives: CDR3 length, J gene, clone size, V gene, D gene, CDR3 DNA, CDR3 protein. D genes are given only for firm matches. Size values are once, few and many counts, or a class for expanded clones, and some rows have none.

15,TRBJ1-2,-,TRBV25-1,-,TGTGCCAGCAGTGCCCTCGGGGGGATCAACTATGGCTACACCTTC,CASSALGGINYGYTF
15,TRBJ2-7,-,TRBV7-2,TRBD2,TGTGCCAGCAGCTTAGGCGGGGGGCGCGCTGAAGAGCAGTACTTC,CASSLGGGRAEEQYF
15,TRBJ1-1,-,TRBV6-1,-,TGTGCCAGCAGTGAAGTAGAGGTCATGAACACTGAAGCTTTCTTT,CASSEVEVMNTEAFF
14,TRBJ2-5,once,TRBV25-1,-,TGTGCCAGCAGTGAATGGAGGGTGGGCGAGACCCAGTACTTC,CASSEWRVGETQYF
13,TRBJ1-1,-,TRBV10-3,TRBD1,TGTGCCATCAGTCCGGACAGGGCTGGGGGAGCTTTCTTT,CAISPDRAGGAFF
17,TRBJ2-3,-,TRBV9,TRBD2,TGTGCCAGCAGCGTAGGACCTAGCGGAGGCGGGACAGATACGCAGTATTTT,CASSVGPSGGGTDTQYF
15,TRBJ1-5,-,TRBV9,TRBD1,TGTGCCAGCAGCGTAGGGGACAGCGATTATCAGCCCCAGCATTTT,CASSVGDSDYQPQHF
14,TRBJ2-7,once,TRBV5-4,-,TGTGCCAGCGGACGGATGACAGGCCTCTACGAGCAGTACTTC,CASGRMTGLYEQYF
17,TRBJ2-3,-,TRBV30,-,TGTGCCTGGAGTGTACTTAGGGGGAGGGCCGACACAGATACGCAGTATTTT,CAWSVLRGRADTDTQYF
16,TRBJ2-7,-,TRBV4-1,-,TGCGCCAGCAGCCAAACCCAACTATGGAGCTCCTACGAGCAGTACTTC,CASSQTQLWSSYEQYF
15,TRBJ1-1,-,TRBV7-2,TRBD1,TGTGCCAGCAGCTTCCAGGGGGCGCTGGGCACTGAAGCTTTCTTT,CASSFQGALGTEAFF
17,TRBJ2-2,-,TRBV27,-,TGTGCCAGCAGTTTTTTACGCTCAGGCGCGAACACCGGGGAGCTGTTTTTT,CASSFLRSGANTGELFF
14,TRBJ2-5,-,TRBV27,-,TGTGCCAGCAGTTCTCTAGCGAATCAAGAGACCCAGTACTTC,CASSSLANQETQYF
16,TRBJ2-1,-,TRBV18,TRBD2,TGTGCCAGCTCACCAGGGGCGGGAGTCCCCCACAATGAGCAGTTCTTC,CASSPGAGVPHNEQFF
15,TRBJ2-7,-,TRBV9,-,TGTGCCAGCAGCGTCGGAGGAAGCGGATCCTACGAGCAGTACTTC,CASSVGGSGSYEQYF
16,TRBJ1-2,-,TRBV19,TRBD1,TGTGCCAGTAGTATAGGGGGACAGGGCTCCTACTATGGCTACACCTTC,CASSIGGQGSYYGYTF
14,TRBJ1-2,once,TRBV5-4,TRBD1,TGTGCCAGCAGCTTGGGGCAGGGGGAGACTGGCTACACCTTC,CASSLGQGETGYTF
17,TRBJ1-1,-,TRBV9,TRBD1,TGTGCCAGCTCAGCGAGGGGACAGGGGGACTTCAACACTGAAGCTTTCTTT,CASSARGQGDFNTEAFF
14,TRBJ1-4,-,TRBV19,TRBD1,TGTGCCAGTAGTAACAGGGGGCTTAATGAAAAACTGTTTTTT,CASSNRGLNEKLFF
14,TRBJ2-1,-,TRBV30,TRBD1,TGTGCCTGGAGTAGGGGACAGGGGAACAATGAGCAGTTCTTC,CAWSRGQGNNEQFF
18,TRBJ2-2,-,TRBV28,-,TGTGCCAGCAGTTCTCCCCCCCCGGGACTTTCCAACACCGGGGAGCTGTTTTTT,CASSSPPPGLSNTGELFF
13,TRBJ2-3,-,TRBV5-6,TRBD1,TGTGCCAGCAGCTCCAGGGGGACAGATACGCAGTATTTT,CASSSRGTDTQYF
14,TRBJ2-1,-,TRBV28,TRBD2,TGTGCCAGCAGTTTCAGCGGGAGAAGGAATGAGCAGTTCTTC,CASSFSGRRNEQFF
12,TRBJ2-3,-,TRBV19,-,TGTGCCAGTAGTCCAGGCACAGATACGCAGTATTTT,CASSPGTDTQYF
14,TRBJ2-7,-,TRBV19,TRBD1,TGTGCCAGCAAGCTTACAGGGGCGTCCTACGAGCAGTACTTC,CASKLTGASYEQYF
14,TRBJ2-3,-,TRBV5-4,TRBD2,TGTGCCAGCAGCTTGGGACTAGCGTTGGATACGCAGTATTTT,CASSLGLALDTQYF
15,TRBJ2-7,-,TRBV7-9,TRBD2,TGTGCCAGCAGCTTTAAGACGGGAGGGAGGAACGAGCAGTACTTC,CASSFKTGGRNEQYF
17,TRBJ2-2,many,TRBV25-1,TRBD1,TGTGCCAGCAGGCCATACAGGGGGCCTCCGAACACCGGGGAGCTGTTTTTT,CASRPYRGPPNTGELFF
14,TRBJ2-7,-,TRBV7-9,TRBD1,TGTGCCAGCAGCTTAGTGGCAGGGGGCTACGAGCAGTACTTC,CASSLVAGGYEQYF
17,TRBJ2-1,-,TRBV9,TRBD2,TGTGCCAGCAGCGTAGTCGGGGGGGCCTACTCCTACAATGAGCAGTTCTTC,CASSVVGGAYSYNEQFF
15,TRBJ2-5,-,TRBV5-1,TRBD1,TGCGCCAGCAGCTTGGGGGACAGGGAGGGAGAGACCCAGTACTTC,CASSLGDREGETQYF
14,TRBJ2-1,-,TRBV7-2,TRBD2,TGTGCCAGCAGCCTGGGGACTAGTGTCTCTGAGCAGTTCTTC,CASSLGTSVSEQFF
10,TRBJ2-7,-,TRBV5-4,-,TGTGCCAGCATCTTCCGGGAGCAGTACTTC,CASIFREQYF
11,TRBJ2-2,-,TRBV20-1,-,TGCAGTGCCAGGATGATCGGGGAGCTGTTTTTT,CSARMIGELFF
16,TRBJ2-4,-,TRBV28,-,TGTGCCAGCAGACCTGGTCCGGGAGATCCCAAAAACATTCAGTACTTC,CASRPGPGDPKNIQYF
12,TRBJ1-2,-,TRBV28,-,TGTGCCAGCGGGGCAGGAAACTATGGCTACACCTTC,CASGAGNYGYTF
14,TRBJ2-7,-,TRBV6-5,TRBD2,TGTGCCAGCAGAGGACTAGCGGAGTTTGGCGAGCAGTACTTC,CASRGLAEFGEQYF
14,TRBJ2-7,-,TRBV30,-,TGTGCCTGGACCCGGGGGGCCAGCTCCTACGAGCAGTACTTC,CAWTRGASSYEQYF
14,TRBJ1-5,-,TRBV19,TRBD1,TGTGCCAGTAGTAAAAGACAGGGGAACCAGCCCCAGCATTTT,CASSKRQGNQPQHF
16,TRBJ2-7,-,TRBV28,-,TGTGCCAGCAGTTTCCCGGGGTTGCGAAACTCCTACGAGCAGTACTTC,CASSFPGLRNSYEQYF
18,TRBJ1-4,once,TRBV19,-,TGTGCCAGTAGTTTGATCCGTCTGGACGGACAGCAGAATGAAAAACTGTTTTTT,CASSLIRLDGQQNEKLFF
16,TRBJ2-3,-,TRBV27,TRBD2,TGTGCCAGCAGTCCCTGGGGGGGTTACACCACAGATACGCAGTATTTT,CASSPWGGYTTDTQYF
16,TRBJ2-1,-,TRBV4-2,-,TGTGCCAGCAGCCAAAGAATTGGGCCCCCCTACAATGAGCAGTTCTTC,CASSQRIGPPYNEQFF
13,TRBJ2-1,-,TRBV7-9,-,TGTGCCGTGGGAAGACAGGCGTACAATGAGCAGTTCTTC,CAVGRQAYNEQFF
17,TRBJ2-3,-,TRBV5-6,-,TGTGCCAGCAGCGGGGAGCTAGCATCCGGCAACACAGATACGCAGTATTTT,CASSGELASGNTDTQYF
14,TRBJ1-1,-,TRBV7-2,TRBD1,TGTGCCAGCAGCCTTCGGACAGGCGGCTCTGAAGCTTTCTTT,CASSLRTGGSEAFF
11,TRBJ2-5,-,TRBV21-1,-,TGTGCCAGCAGTCCCAAAGAGACCCAGTACTTC,CASSPKETQYF
15,TRBJ2-1,-,TRBV27,TRBD2,TGTGCCAGCAGTCCCATTCCGGGACTAGTCTATGAGCAGTTCTTC,CASSPIPGLVYEQFF
16,TRBJ2-7,-,TRBV15,TRBD2,TGTGCCACCAGCAGAGCTCAGGGCGGGAGGGCCCACGAGCAGTACTTC,CATSRAQGGRAHEQYF
15,TRBJ2-3,-,TRBV6-5,TRBD1,TGTGCCAGCAGTTACCTGGGACAGGGGGCGAATACGCAGTATTTT,CASSYLGQGANTQYF
16,TRBJ2-1,-,TRBV19,TRBD2,TGTGCCAGTAGCCATAGGACTAGCGGGAGGGCCCCTGAGCAGTTCTTC,CASSHRTSGRAPEQFF
16,TRBJ1-5,-,TRBV11-3,-,TGTGCCAGCAGCTTTCGACACGTCAGGAGCAATCAGCCCCAGCATTTT,CASSFRHVRSNQPQHF
15,TRBJ2-3,-,TRBV9,TRBD1,TGTGCCAGCAGCCCCAGACAGGGTAGCACAGATACGCAGTATTTT,CASSPRQGSTDTQYF